This TCR beta chain emerged from a study of OX40 agonist ivuxolimab in advanced cancers. About the study: A diagnosis of hepatocellular carcinoma, melanoma, renal cell or head and neck cancer was present in dose-escalation patients. Of mixed ages from about 23 to 90 and averaging approximately 60 years, the group was about 86% male.

Of note for this clone: Its antigen is currently unknown.

The CDR3 is 14 amino acids. Sequenced by immunoSEQ multiplex PCR; TCRdb stores in-frame clones only, minus some. The sample yields 92,000 or so clones, under 90% seen once. Study-wide points: Certain nonresponders additionally had low normalized T-cell clonal expansion.

The chain employs TRBV21-1 and TRBJ2-7; no check of the table's D call, TRBD1, against the DNA was made. TRBV21-1 is described as a pseudogene. The clonotype was recovered from an adult with an advanced solid tumor such as melanoma, head and neck, liver or kidney cancer. Sequencing used CD4+ or CD8+ T cells sorted from blood, obtained in a trial of the OX40 agonist ivuxolimab. The CDR3: CASSKGETGSEQYF. The DNA for the CDR3 is TGTGCCAGCAGCAAAGGGGAGACAGGGAGCGAGCAGTACTTC.